This entry concerns a single T cell receptor (beta chain). The CDR3 runs to 15 residues. Germline loops: CDR1 SGHRS, CDR2 YFSETQ. V lost 3 bases and J 2 bases, leaving 15 bases between the germline ends. This sample is drawn from a study of blood T cell repertoires in COVID-19. The data were produced by immunoSEQ multiplex PCR, yet TCRdb's version contains in-frame clones alone and is incomplete. Of approximately 310,000 clones listed, more than 70% are singletons. This receptor was obtained from a woman between 50 and 59 years old who had recovered from COVID-19. Sample: peripheral blood. J is TRBJ2-7 and V is TRBV5-1; D might be TRBD1 (6 bases). The DNA for the CDR3 is TGCGCCAGCAGCTCCGGACAGCCTGGTACCTACGAGCAGTACTTC. Encoded protein: CASSSGQPGTYEQYF.